This TCR beta chain was sequenced in a study of cytotoxic CD8 clonotypes in ibrutinib-treated CLL. This clone was counted a few times. The assay was immunoSEQ multiplex PCR, and TCRdb's table has in-frame clones only and misses some. Of 110,000 or so clones in the sample, 55% to 75% were seen once. Trimming took off 5 bases at V and 0 bases at J, with 11 bases between the two ends. Germline CDR1 is MNHEY and CDR2 is SVGAGI. This CDR3 comprises 15 residues. This clonotype was obtained from a human donor with chronic lymphocytic leukemia. V gene TRBV6-5 combines with J gene TRBJ2-4; D remains unclear. The sample in question was PBMCs, obtained after 24 months of ibrutinib treatment. The CDR3 here is CASSGRRLAKNIQYF. The CDR3 bases are TGTGCCAGCAGTGGTCGACGGCTAGCCAAAAACATTCAGTACTTC.